Presented here are 28 T cell receptor beta chains from one specimen sequenced in a study of blood T cells in healthy people across ages. Together with a sample-barcoded 5' primer, a J-beta primer mix was included in a second PCR lasting roughly 6 to 12 cycles. A single record per CDR3 protein comes from TCRdb applying MiXCR to the 5' RACE reads. The sample has about 1.1 million distinct CDR3 sequences, 35% to 40% seen once; the top ten hold around 13%. Sequencing was done on a sample of blood. These receptors all come from a man aged 18 to 30 in good health.

This clonotype was seen a handful of times. The rearrangement joins TRBV7-2 to TRBJ2-7, with a tentative D call TRBD1 (7 bases). The CDR3 runs to 15 residues. Germline lookup yields CDR1 SGHTA and CDR2 FQGNSA. With 1 base removed from V and 4 bases from J, the gap between germline ends came to 14 bases. CDR3 nucleotide sequence: TGTGCCAGCAGCTTAGAAGGCAGGGGGGTATACGAGCAGTACTTC. Amino acids: CASSLEGRGVYEQYF.

This clonotype has only a few counts. The chain employs TRBV7-2 and TRBJ2-4; no definite D call. Trimming shortened V by 5 bases and J by 2 bases, and 13 bases separated the two germline ends. The CDR3 has 15 residues. Germline V gene data show CDR1 as SGHTA and CDR2 as FQGNSA. The CDR3 DNA sequence: TGTGCCAGCAGCCAGGCGGCGAGGACCAAAAACATTCAGTACTTC. Amino acids: CASSQAARTKNIQYF.

This clonotype came up many times. V is TRBV9 and J is TRBJ2-3; D gene unclear. CDR3 length: 15 residues. CDR1 is SGDLS and CDR2 is YYNGEE in the germline V gene. Trimming left V 0 bases short and J 0 bases short, with 8 bases between. This CDR3 is CASSVEGLSTDTQYF. The CDR3 DNA is TGTGCCAGCAGCGTAGAGGGCCTTAGCACAGATACGCAGTATTTT.

V gene TRBV6-2 or TRBV6-3 combines with J gene TRBJ1-1; D is possibly TRBD1 (5 bases). The CDR3 runs 15 residues. Per germline, CDR1 MNHEY and CDR2 SVGEGT. The ends were cut back, 2 bases at V and 1 base at J, with 11 bases in the middle. The CDR3 loop is CASSYAGRGNTEAFF. CDR3 coding DNA: TGTGCCAGCAGTTACGCGGGACGTGGGAACACTGAAGCTTTCTTT.

This clonotype appeared a few times. The chain employs TRBV5-1 and TRBJ1-1; 7 nucleotides line up with TRBD1. V was pared by 1 base and J by 3 bases, with 3 bases of the junction left unmatched. The CDR3 covers 14 residues. Per germline, CDR1 SGHRS and CDR2 YFSETQ. The CDR3 DNA follows: TGCGCCAGCAGCTTGTCGACAGGGCACACTGAAGCTTTCTTT. As protein: CASSLSTGHTEAFF.

The CDR3 loop is CASSSPLTGMFWNGYTF. DNA of the CDR3: TGTGCCAGCAGTTCCCCCCTGACAGGGATGTTTTGGAATGGCTACACCTTC. V gene TRBV6-6 combines with J gene TRBJ1-2, with TRBD1 matching over 7 bases. The ends lost 4 bases at V and 6 bases at J; junction bases unmatched: 17. The CDR3 is 17 amino acids. Germline V gene data show CDR1 as MNHNY and CDR2 as SVGAGI (reference sequence).

For this clonotype: The junction departs from the called germline gene at one end, perhaps through a read error. The chain couples TRBV11-2 to TRBJ2-1; D remains ambiguous. CDR3 length equals 12 residues. CDR1 is SGHAT, CDR2 FQNNGV, per germline. CDR3 sequence (DNA): TGTGCCAGCAGCCTAGACTTCGATGGGCAGTTCTTC. Its translation is CASSLDFDGQFF.

The V call is TRBV7-8, the J call TRBJ2-5, with a possible D match to TRBD1 (6 bases). CDR1 and CDR2 (germline): SGHVS, FQNEAQ. Trimming cost V 5 bases and J 3 bases, with 13 bases left between them. The CDR3 sequence is 14 residues long. The CDR3 DNA sequence: TGTGCCAGCAGCCCACAGGGAATTGAAGAGACCCAGTACTTC. Amino acids: CASSPQGIEETQYF. Variable domain in full (rest from reference TRBV7-8 and TRBJ2-5): GAGVSQSPRYKVAKRGQDVALRCDPISGHVSLFWYQQALGQGPEFLTYFQNEAQLDKSGLPSDRFFAERPEGSVSTLKIQRTQQEDSAVYLCASSPQGIEETQYFGPGTRLLVL.

The chain employs TRBV7-2 and TRBJ1-1; D not resolved. Germline V lookup: CDR1 SGHTA, CDR2 FQGNSA. Trimming stripped 6 bases from V and 1 base from J, with 6 bases between. This CDR3 has 12 amino acids. The DNA for the CDR3 is TGTGCCAGCAGGCGACGGAACACTGAAGCTTTCTTT. Encoded protein: CASRRRNTEAFF.

CDR3 nucleotide sequence: TGTGCCATCAGCACAGGGGCCCGTAATTCACCCCTCCACTTT. Its translation: CAISTGARNSPLHF. The chain uses TRBV10-3 and TRBJ1-6, with TRBD1 matching 7 bases. Germline CDR1 and CDR2: ENHRY and SYGVKD. The CDR3 is 14 residues long. Trimming cost V 6 bases and J 6 bases; bases outside gene matches: 5.

This clonotype came up a few times. The CDR3 is CASSGLAGGLSTDTQYF. The DNA of the CDR3 is TGTGCCAGCAGCGGACTAGCGGGGGGCTTAAGCACAGATACGCAGTATTTT. This sequence joins TRBV12-3 or TRBV12-4 and TRBJ2-3; 14 bases fit TRBD2. V lost 6 bases, J lost 0 bases, and 5 bases stayed unmatched. The CDR3 sequence is 17 residues long.

The chain has TRBV7-3 and TRBJ1-6; no definite D call. The V end was cut by 1 base, the J end by 6 bases, with 10 bases between. The germline gives CDR1 SGHTA, CDR2 FQGTGA. The CDR3 runs to 15 residues. CDR3 sequence reads: CASSLSGSPNSPLHF. Here the CDR3 DNA reads TGTGCCAGCAGCTTAAGTGGGAGCCCTAATTCACCCCTCCACTTT. Using reference TRBV7-3 and TRBJ1-6 for the parts outside the CDR3, the full variable domain is GAGVSQTPSNKVTEKGKYVELRCDPISGHTALYWYRQSLGQGPEFLIYFQGTGAADDSGLPNDRFFAVRPEGSVSTLKIQRTERGDSAVYLCASSLSGSPNSPLHFGNGTRLTVT.

The genes are TRBV20-1 and TRBJ2-4; D possibly corresponds to TRBD1 (6 bases). The length of the CDR3 is 14 residues. The V gene's germline CDR1 is DFQATT and CDR2 SNEGSKA (reference sequence). V was trimmed by 6 bases and J by 5 bases, leaving 17 bases between them. The CDR3 is CSATDPGQENIQYF. The CDR3 DNA sequence: TGCAGTGCCACGGATCCGGGACAAGAAAACATTCAGTACTTC.

In its sample, this clonotype was seen many times. The gene calls are TRBV6-6 and TRBJ1-2; 8 nucleotides match TRBD1. V lost 5 bases, J lost 4 bases, and 3 bases stayed unmatched. Per the germline V gene, CDR1 is MNHNY and CDR2 is SVGAGI (reference sequence). The CDR3 loop spans 13 amino acids. The CDR3, as DNA: TGTGCCAGCAGTGGACAGGGTGGCTATGGCTACACCTTC. Its protein product is CASSGQGGYGYTF.

In this sample, this clonotype turned up a few times. This sequence joins TRBV2 and TRBJ2-3; TRBD1 agrees at 10 bases. Germline trimming cut 6 bases from V and 5 bases from J; bases unmatched to any gene: 5. CDR1 is SNHLY, CDR2 FYNNEI, per germline. The CDR3 contains 14 residues. In DNA, the CDR3 is TGTGCCAGCAGCGGACAGGGGGAGGGAGATACGCAGTATTTT. Translation gives CASSGQGEGDTQYF.

The V gene is TRBV6-2 or TRBV6-3, the J gene TRBJ1-2; tentatively, D is TRBD1 (6 bases). Trimming pared 0 bases from V and 9 bases from J, leaving 20 bases between. This CDR3 has 16 residues. Germline V CDR1 and CDR2: MNHEY, SVGEGT. CDR3 sequence reads: CASSYSSFTGRPSYTF. Here the CDR3 DNA reads TGTGCCAGCAGTTACTCGAGTTTTACAGGGCGGCCCAGCTACACCTTC.

V and J are TRBV11-1 and TRBJ2-2; 9 bases map to TRBD1. The CDR3 extends over 14 amino acids. With 7 bases clipped from V and 4 bases from J, the junction kept 4 bases outside the gene matches. Germline CDR1 and CDR2: SGHAT and FQDESV (reference sequence). CDR3 sequence reads: CASIRTGATGELFF. CDR3 bases: TGTGCCAGCATCCGGACAGGGGCCACCGGGGAGCTGTTTTTT.

The chain joins TRBV27 to TRBJ2-3; 7 positions agree with TRBD1. CDR1 is MNHEY and CDR2 is SMNVEV in the germline V gene (reference sequence). This CDR3 spans 12 amino acids. V lost 6 bases to trimming and J lost 14 bases; unmatched junction nucleotides: 11. The CDR3 DNA follows: TGTGCCAGCAGCTTGAACAGGGGAAAATGGTATTTT. Translation: CASSLNRGKWYF.

This chain connects TRBV6-1 to TRBJ1-4; TRBD1 is a possible D gene (6 bases). The V end lost 5 bases, the J end lost 7 bases, and 17 bases lay between the germline ends. CDR1 is MNHNS and CDR2 is SASEGT in the germline V gene. This CDR3 has 15 residues. The CDR3 sequence: CASSPAGDMGEKLFF. The CDR3 region has the DNA TGTGCCAGCAGTCCCGCAGGGGATATGGGTGAAAAACTGTTTTTT.

The V gene is TRBV7-2, the J gene TRBJ2-5; D is undetermined. CDR3 length: 16 amino acids. The V and J ends lost 6 bases and 0 bases respectively, with 17 bases between them. Germline V lookup: CDR1 SGHTA, CDR2 FQGNSA. The CDR3 nucleotides read TGTGCCAGCAGGCCCGGTCTTTGGGCAAACCAAGAGACCCAGTACTTC. It is translated as CASRPGLWANQETQYF.

The rearrangement links TRBV20-1 to TRBJ2-5; D perhaps matches TRBD2 (6 bases). The CDR3 is 13 residues long. Per the germline V gene, CDR1 is DFQATT and CDR2 is SNEGSKA (reference sequence). V was clipped by 3 bases and J by 11 bases, with 19 bases between them. The CDR3 DNA follows: TGCAGTGCTAGTAGCAGGGACTTCTACGGGCAGTACTTC. It specifies CSASSRDFYGQYF.

The chain combines TRBV30 with TRBJ2-7; D ambiguous. Looked up from germline, CDR1 is GTSNPN and CDR2 is SVGIG (reference sequence). The CDR3 extends over 10 amino acids. The ends were cut back, 5 bases at V and 7 bases at J, with 9 bases in the middle. The CDR3 spells CAWGVREQYF. The CDR3 bases are TGTGCCTGGGGAGTGAGGGAGCAGTACTTC.

This clonotype has only one observation. This rearrangement joins TRBV7-3 to TRBJ2-5, with a tentative D call TRBD1 (5 bases). The CDR3 contains 13 residues. Germline lookup yields CDR1 SGHTA and CDR2 FQGTGA. V was clipped by 5 bases and J by 11 bases, with 18 bases between them. The CDR3 loop reads CASSPQASNEQYF. In DNA, the CDR3 is TGTGCCAGCAGCCCACAGGCTTCCAATGAGCAGTACTTC.

Remarks on this clonotype: Just one base apart from a much larger clone, this may be a read error. This chain links TRBV6-6 with TRBJ2-3; no clear D. V dropped 6 bases and J dropped 2 bases, with 15 bases sitting between them. Germline V CDR1 and CDR2: MNHNY, SVGAGI (reference sequence). This CDR3 has 15 amino acids. DNA of the CDR3: TGTGCCAGCAGCGTCGTCCTCCTTAACACAGATACGCAGTATTTT. As protein: CASSVVLLNTDTQYF.

The chain links TRBV9 to TRBJ1-4, with D uncertain. This CDR3 region has 14 residues. Per the germline V gene, CDR1 is SGDLS and CDR2 is YYNGEE. V was clipped by 4 bases and J by 0 bases, with 7 bases between them. As DNA, the CDR3 is TGTGCCAGCAGCATCGGAGCAACTAATGAAAAACTGTTTTTT. Translated: CASSIGATNEKLFF. The full variable domain, rest sourced from reference TRBV9 and TRBJ1-4, is DSGVTQTPKHLITATGQRVTLRCSPRSGDLSVYWYQQSLDQGLQFLIQYYNGEERAKGNILERFSAQQFPDLHSELNLSSLELGDSALYFCASSIGATNEKLFFGSGTQLSVL.

The chain employs TRBV20-1 and TRBJ2-3; 12 nucleotides align to TRBD2. This CDR3 has 15 amino acids. The V gene's germline CDR1 is DFQATT and CDR2 SNEGSKA (reference sequence). The V segment lost 6 bases and the J segment 4 bases; nucleotides outside the gene matches: 8. The chain's CDR3 is CSATPSGGDSDTQYF. In DNA form, the CDR3 reads TGCAGTGCAACCCCTAGCGGGGGGGACTCAGATACGCAGTATTTT.

J is TRBJ1-1 and V is TRBV15, with TRBD1 matching over 8 bases. The CDR3 extends over 15 amino acids. V lost 1 base to trimming and J lost 6 bases; unmatched junction nucleotides: 7. CDR1 is LNHNV and CDR2 is YYDKDF in the germline V gene (reference sequence). The CDR3 is CATSRVQGVVSEAFF. In DNA, the CDR3 is TGTGCCACCAGCAGAGTACAGGGGGTTGTATCTGAAGCTTTCTTT.

The rearrangement links TRBV7-8 to TRBJ2-1, with 8 bases fitting TRBD2. Looked up from germline, CDR1 is SGHVS and CDR2 is FQNEAQ. The CDR3 covers 14 residues. V lost 5 bases, J lost 9 bases, and 9 bases stayed unmatched. CDR3 sequence: CASSIPGTSGEQFF. The CDR3 DNA is TGTGCCAGCAGCATACCCGGGACTAGTGGTGAGCAGTTCTTC.